This T cell receptor beta chain was found in a study of blood T cells in healthy people across ages (dated by TCRdb to 2015 to 2017). A note on the overall study: In model experiments, roughly one uniquely barcoded TCR beta cDNA molecule per two T cells was captured by template switching. Age-related changes in TCR beta repertoire diversity were measured in the study by deep sequencing normalized with unique cDNA molecular identifiers. The donors were divided into four age groups: young (average approximately 17 years), middle-aged (approximately 42), aged (around 59) and long-lived (roughly 82). To avoid experimental bias, donors of different ages were distributed randomly across sequencing lanes. The study analyzed two additional independent replicas of 1 million unique cDNA reads from the same blood draw for two donors, one aged 18 to 30 and one aged 80 or older. Overall study outcomes, separate from this receptor: Observed TCR beta diversity correlated strongly with the percentage of naive T cells measured by flow cytometry. Compared with the aged group, the long-lived group had more naive CD4+ T cells, fewer expanded clones and increased TCR diversity, a pattern suggesting age selection. As age increased, observed TCR beta diversity per million T cells dropped in a roughly linear way, and a significant reduction was already evident by age 40. Because donor CMV infection status was unknown, age-related changes in expanded clonotypes were potentially confounded. Because profiling used bulk unsorted PBMCs, naive and antigen-experienced compartments could not be compared conclusively. Total diversity estimates from one million sequenced T cells were considered lower bounds and underestimates.

The CDR3 measures 14 amino acids from cysteine to phenylalanine. Only CDR3 DNA is held: 42 bases, read in frame from base 1. The germline V gene encodes CDR1 LGHNA and CDR2 YNFKEQ. V sheds 11 bases and J sheds 4 bases, leaving 21 bases between their ends. On this clonotype: Its antigen remains unidentified. One base away there is no much larger clone; base qualities are not given.

The roughly 38 donors, aged about 6 to 95 years, were systemically healthy Caucasian individuals from Russia. Each donor gave approximately 9.4 milliliters of peripheral blood, drawn into EDTA-treated Vacutainer tubes. PBMCs were isolated by Ficoll-Paque density-gradient centrifugation, with at least 6 million obtained per sample. Trizol reagent was used to extract total RNA from the PBMCs, yielding at least 5.5 micrograms per sample. The percentages of naive CD45RAhigh/CD27high T cells were determined by flow cytometry on a PBMC aliquot from every donor. Library method: 5' RACE. Sequenced using an Illumina HiSeq 2500. A second roughly 6 to 12 cycle PCR used a sample-barcoded 5' primer and a J-beta primer mix. A template-switch 5' adaptor carrying 12 random nucleotides introduced a unique molecular identifier onto each TCR beta cDNA molecule. At least 3 million CDR3-containing paired-end reads were obtained from each sample. The Mint cDNA synthesis kit, primed by a TRBC-specific oligonucleotide, was used to synthesize first-strand cDNA from all RNA. Following uracil-DNA glycosylase treatment, a first 18-cycle PCR with universal primers M1SS and BC2_uni_R was performed on all cDNA. The authors' analysis ran thus. Each sample was normalized by randomly selecting 1 million high-quality reads, each carrying a distinct molecular identifier. Instead of being binned into consensus sequences, reads with shared molecular identifiers were discarded. MiTCR, run with a Q25 quality threshold and the strictest error-elimination algorithm, handled CDR3 identification, clonotype clustering and error correction. A nonparametric unseen species model with Euler transformation was used to estimate a lower bound on total TCR beta diversity. TCRdb handled the public reads itself, with Q25 trimming in fastp and clone calling in MiXCR, and kept productive beta chains. Entries that share a CDR3 protein sequence are merged under the most common genes and DNA. The V and J calls and clone size come from TCRdb's table, not from the authors' own analysis. This sample gives fewer than 1.5 million distinct CDR3 sequences in total; 42% of them show up just once. Roughly 8.2% of the sample comes from the top ten.

The chain is made from TRBV4-2 and TRBJ2-7, and perhaps TRBD2 as D gene, on 6 matching bases. The TCR was taken from a woman under 30 in good health. The material sequenced was blood. The CDR3 has the sequence CAGGPAGIRYEQYF. The DNA is TGTGCCGGCGGACCGGCGGGGATTCGATACGAGCAGTACTTC.